The source of this TCR beta chain is a study of blood T cell repertoires in COVID-19. The overall study: The United States, Italy and Spain supplied acute and convalescent COVID-19 samples.

This CDR3 has 14 amino acids. Looked up from germline, CDR1 is SGHVS and CDR2 is FQNEAQ. J gave up 6 bases and V 2 bases, and 5 bases lay outside the gene matches. The participants were between roughly 18 and 89 years old and came from 24 US areas. Clones were sequenced by immunoSEQ multiplex PCR, and TCRdb holds only the in-frame ones, with some missing. The sample holds fewer than 450,000 clones, approximately 91% seen once. The V and J genes are TRBV7-8 and TRBJ2-7; TRBD1 matches 9 bases. Specimen: PBMCs or T cells enriched from blood (not recorded which). The sequence was collected from a woman in her thirties or forties with acute COVID-19. The DNA of the CDR3 is TGTGCCAGCAGCTTACAGGGACAGGGTTCCGAGCAGTACTTC. Amino acid sequence: CASSLQGQGSEQYF.